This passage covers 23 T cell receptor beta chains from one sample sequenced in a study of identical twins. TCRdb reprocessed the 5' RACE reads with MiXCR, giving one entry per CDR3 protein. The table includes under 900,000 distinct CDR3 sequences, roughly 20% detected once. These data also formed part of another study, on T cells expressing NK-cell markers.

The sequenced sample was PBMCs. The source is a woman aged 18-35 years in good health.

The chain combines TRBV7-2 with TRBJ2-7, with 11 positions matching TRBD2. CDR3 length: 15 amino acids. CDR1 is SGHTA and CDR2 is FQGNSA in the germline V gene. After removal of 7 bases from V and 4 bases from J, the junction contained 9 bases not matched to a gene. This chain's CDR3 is CASKGTSGSGYEQYF. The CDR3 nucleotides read TGTGCCAGCAAGGGAACTAGCGGGAGCGGGTACGAGCAGTACTTC. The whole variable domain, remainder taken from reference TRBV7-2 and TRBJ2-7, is GAGVSQSPSNKVTEKGKDVELRCDPISGHTALYWYRQSLGQGLEFLIYFQGNSAPDKSGLPSDRFSAERTGGSVSTLTIQRTQQEDSAVYLCASKGTSGSGYEQYFGPGTRLTVT.

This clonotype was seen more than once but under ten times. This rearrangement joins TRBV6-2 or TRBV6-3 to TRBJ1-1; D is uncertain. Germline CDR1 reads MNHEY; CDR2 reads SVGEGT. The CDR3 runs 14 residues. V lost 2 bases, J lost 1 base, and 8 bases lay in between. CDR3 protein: CASSYLQTNTEAFF. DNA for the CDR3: TGTGCCAGCAGTTACCTACAGACGAACACTGAAGCTTTCTTT.

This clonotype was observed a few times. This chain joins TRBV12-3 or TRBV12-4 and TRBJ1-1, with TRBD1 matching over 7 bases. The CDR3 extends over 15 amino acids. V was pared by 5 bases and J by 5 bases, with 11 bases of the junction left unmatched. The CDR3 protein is CASSPRTSGGTEAFF. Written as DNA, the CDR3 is TGTGCCAGCAGTCCCCGGACCTCAGGGGGTACTGAAGCTTTCTTT.

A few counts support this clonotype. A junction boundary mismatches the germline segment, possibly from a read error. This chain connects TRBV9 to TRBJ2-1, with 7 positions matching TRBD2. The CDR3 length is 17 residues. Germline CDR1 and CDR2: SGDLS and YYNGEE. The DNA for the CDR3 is TGTGCCAGCAGCGTAGATCCAGCGGGATTCTCCCACAATGAGCAGTTCTTC. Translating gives CASSVDPAGFSHNEQFF.

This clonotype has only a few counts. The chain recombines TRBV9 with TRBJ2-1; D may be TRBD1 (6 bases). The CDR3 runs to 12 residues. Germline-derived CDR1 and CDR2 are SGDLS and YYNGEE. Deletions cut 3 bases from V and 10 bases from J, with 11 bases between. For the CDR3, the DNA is TGTGCCAGCAGCGCGGACAGTTGGGAGCAGTTCTTC. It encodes CASSADSWEQFF.

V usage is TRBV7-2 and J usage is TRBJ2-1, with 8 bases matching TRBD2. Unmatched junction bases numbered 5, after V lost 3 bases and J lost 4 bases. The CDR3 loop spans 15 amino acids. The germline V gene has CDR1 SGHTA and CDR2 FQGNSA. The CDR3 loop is CASSFGLAPYNEQFF. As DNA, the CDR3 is TGTGCCAGCAGCTTCGGACTAGCCCCTTACAATGAGCAGTTCTTC.

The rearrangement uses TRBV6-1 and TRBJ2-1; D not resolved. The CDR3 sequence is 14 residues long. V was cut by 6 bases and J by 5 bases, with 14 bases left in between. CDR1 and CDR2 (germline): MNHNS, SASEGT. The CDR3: CASRRTQAHNEQFF. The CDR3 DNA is TGTGCCAGCAGAAGAACCCAGGCCCACAATGAGCAGTTCTTC.

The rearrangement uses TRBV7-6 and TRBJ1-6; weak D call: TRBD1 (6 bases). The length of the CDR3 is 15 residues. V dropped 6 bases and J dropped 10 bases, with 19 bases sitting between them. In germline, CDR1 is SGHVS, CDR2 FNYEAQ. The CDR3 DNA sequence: TGTGCCAGCAGTACACAGGGCAACGAGGGCTCACCCCTCCACTTT. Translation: CASSTQGNEGSPLHF.

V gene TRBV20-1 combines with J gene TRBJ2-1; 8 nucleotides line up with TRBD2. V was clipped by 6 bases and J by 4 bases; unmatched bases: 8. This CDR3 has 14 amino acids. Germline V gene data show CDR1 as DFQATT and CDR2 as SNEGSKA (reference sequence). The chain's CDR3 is CSASTSGFYNEQFF. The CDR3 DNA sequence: TGCAGTGCCAGCACTAGCGGCTTTTACAATGAGCAGTTCTTC.

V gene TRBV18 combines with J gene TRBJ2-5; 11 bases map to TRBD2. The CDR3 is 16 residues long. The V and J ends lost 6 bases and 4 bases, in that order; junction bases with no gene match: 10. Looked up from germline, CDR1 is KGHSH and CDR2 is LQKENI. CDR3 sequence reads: CASSIQRLAGIETQYF. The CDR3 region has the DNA TGTGCCAGCTCCATCCAAAGACTAGCGGGGATAGAGACCCAGTACTTC.

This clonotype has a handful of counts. DNA of the CDR3: TGTGCCATCACCCCGGAGGGGGGCTTCACTGAAGCTTTCTTT. Translation gives CAITPEGGFTEAFF. The chain recombines TRBV10-3 with TRBJ1-1; D possibly corresponds to TRBD1 (6 bases). The CDR3 sequence is 14 residues long. In germline, CDR1 is ENHRY, CDR2 SYGVKD. Trimming took 7 bases from V and 4 from J, leaving 16 bases between them.

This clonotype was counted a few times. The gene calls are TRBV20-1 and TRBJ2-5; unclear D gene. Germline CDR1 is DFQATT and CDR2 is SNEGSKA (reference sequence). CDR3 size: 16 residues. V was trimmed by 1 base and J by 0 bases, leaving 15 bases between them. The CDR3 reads CSARGWAEQYQETQYF. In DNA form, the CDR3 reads TGCAGTGCTAGAGGTTGGGCGGAGCAGTACCAAGAGACCCAGTACTTC.

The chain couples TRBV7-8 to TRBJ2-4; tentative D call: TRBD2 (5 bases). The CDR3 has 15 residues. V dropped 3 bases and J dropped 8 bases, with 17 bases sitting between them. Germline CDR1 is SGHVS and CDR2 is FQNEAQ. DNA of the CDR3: TGTGCCAGCAGCTTCCTTGGGGAGCTGAGGGACATTCAGTACTTC. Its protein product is CASSFLGELRDIQYF.

CDR3 in amino acids: CSAVNPIWAAISSDTEAFF. The CDR3 nucleotides are TGCAGTGCGGTTAATCCCATCTGGGCCGCGATATCGTCGGACACTGAAGCTTTCTTT. This chain links TRBV20-1 with TRBJ1-1; the D is unclear. The CDR3 extends over 19 amino acids. V was cut by 6 bases and J by 3 bases, with 32 bases left in between. The germline V gene has CDR1 DFQATT and CDR2 SNEGSKA (reference sequence).

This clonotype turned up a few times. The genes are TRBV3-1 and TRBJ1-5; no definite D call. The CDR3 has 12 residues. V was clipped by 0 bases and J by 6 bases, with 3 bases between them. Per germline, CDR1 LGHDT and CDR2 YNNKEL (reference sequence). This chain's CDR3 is CASSQEGQPQHF. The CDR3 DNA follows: TGTGCCAGCAGCCAAGAAGGTCAGCCCCAGCATTTT.

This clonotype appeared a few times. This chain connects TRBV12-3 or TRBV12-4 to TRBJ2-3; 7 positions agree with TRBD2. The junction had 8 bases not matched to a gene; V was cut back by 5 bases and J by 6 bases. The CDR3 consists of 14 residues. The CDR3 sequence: CASSPPELADTQYF. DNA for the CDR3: TGTGCCAGCAGTCCACCCGAACTAGCGGATACGCAGTATTTT.

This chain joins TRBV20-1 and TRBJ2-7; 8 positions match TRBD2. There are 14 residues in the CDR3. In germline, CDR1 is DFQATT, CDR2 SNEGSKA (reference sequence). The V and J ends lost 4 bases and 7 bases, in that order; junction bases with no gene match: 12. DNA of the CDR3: TGCAGTGCTATTATAGCGGGATTACCGTTTGAGCAGTACTTC. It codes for CSAIIAGLPFEQYF.

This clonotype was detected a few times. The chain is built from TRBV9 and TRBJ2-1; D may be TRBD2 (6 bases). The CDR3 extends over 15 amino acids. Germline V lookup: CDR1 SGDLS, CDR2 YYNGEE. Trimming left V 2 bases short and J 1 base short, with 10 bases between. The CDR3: CASSVSSGSYNEQFF. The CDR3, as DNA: TGTGCCAGCAGCGTTAGTAGCGGTTCCTACAATGAGCAGTTCTTC.

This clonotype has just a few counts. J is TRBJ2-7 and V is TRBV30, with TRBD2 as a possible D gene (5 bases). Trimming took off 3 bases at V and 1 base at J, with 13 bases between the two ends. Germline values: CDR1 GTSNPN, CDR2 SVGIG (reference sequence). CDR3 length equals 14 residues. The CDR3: CAWSGRGTSYEQYF. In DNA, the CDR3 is TGTGCCTGGAGCGGCCGGGGAACTTCCTACGAGCAGTACTTC.

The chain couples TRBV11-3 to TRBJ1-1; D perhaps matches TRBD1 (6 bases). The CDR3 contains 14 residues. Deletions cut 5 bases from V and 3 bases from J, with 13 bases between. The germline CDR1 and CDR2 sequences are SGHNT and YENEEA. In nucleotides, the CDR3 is TGTGCCAGCAGCACGCGGACAGATTACACTGAAGCTTTCTTT. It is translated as CASSTRTDYTEAFF.

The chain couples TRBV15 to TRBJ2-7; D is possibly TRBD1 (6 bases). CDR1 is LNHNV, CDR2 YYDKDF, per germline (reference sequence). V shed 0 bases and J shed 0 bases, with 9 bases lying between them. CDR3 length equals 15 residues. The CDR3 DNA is TGTGCCACCAGCAGAGATTTGGACAGCTCCTACGAGCAGTACTTC. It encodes CATSRDLDSSYEQYF.

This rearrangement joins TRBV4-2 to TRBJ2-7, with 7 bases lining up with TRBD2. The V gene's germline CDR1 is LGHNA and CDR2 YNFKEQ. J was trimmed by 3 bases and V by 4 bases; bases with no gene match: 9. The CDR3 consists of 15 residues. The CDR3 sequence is CASSRGLGSNYEQYF. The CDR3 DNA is TGTGCCAGCAGCCGAGGACTAGGTAGTAACTACGAGCAGTACTTC.

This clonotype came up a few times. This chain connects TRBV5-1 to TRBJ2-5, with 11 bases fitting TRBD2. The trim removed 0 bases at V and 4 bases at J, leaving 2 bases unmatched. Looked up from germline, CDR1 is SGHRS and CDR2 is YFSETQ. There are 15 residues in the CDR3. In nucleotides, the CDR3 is TGCGCCAGCAGCTTGGCGACTAGCGGGGTAGAGACCCAGTACTTC. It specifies CASSLATSGVETQYF.